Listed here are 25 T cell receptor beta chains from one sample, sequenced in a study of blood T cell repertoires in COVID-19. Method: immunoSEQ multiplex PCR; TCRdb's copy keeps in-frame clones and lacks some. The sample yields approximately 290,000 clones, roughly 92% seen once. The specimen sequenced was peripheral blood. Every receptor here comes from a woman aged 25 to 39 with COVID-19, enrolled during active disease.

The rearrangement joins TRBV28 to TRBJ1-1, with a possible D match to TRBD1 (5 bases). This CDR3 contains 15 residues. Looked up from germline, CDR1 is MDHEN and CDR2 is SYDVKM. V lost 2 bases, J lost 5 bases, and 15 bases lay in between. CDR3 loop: CASSLGRRGGTEAFF. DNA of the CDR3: TGTGCCAGCAGTTTAGGGCGGAGGGGTGGGACTGAAGCTTTCTTT.

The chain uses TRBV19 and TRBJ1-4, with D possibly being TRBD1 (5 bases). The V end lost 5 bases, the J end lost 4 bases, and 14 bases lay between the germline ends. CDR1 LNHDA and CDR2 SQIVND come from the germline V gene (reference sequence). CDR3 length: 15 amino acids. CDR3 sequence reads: CASSLYDRNNEKLFF. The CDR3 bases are TGTGCCAGTAGTCTATATGACAGAAATAATGAAAAACTGTTTTTT.

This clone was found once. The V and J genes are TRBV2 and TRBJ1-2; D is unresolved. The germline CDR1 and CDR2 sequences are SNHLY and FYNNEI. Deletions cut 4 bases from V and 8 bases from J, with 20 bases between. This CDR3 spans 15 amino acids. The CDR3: CASSAVVNIEGGYTF. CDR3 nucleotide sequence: TGTGCCAGCAGTGCGGTGGTTAATATTGAGGGCGGCTACACCTTC.

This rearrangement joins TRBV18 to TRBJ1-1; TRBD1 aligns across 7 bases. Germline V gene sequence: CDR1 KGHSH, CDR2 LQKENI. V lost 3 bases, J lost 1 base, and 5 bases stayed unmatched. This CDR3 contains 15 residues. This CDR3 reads CASSPRQGGNTEAFF. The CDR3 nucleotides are TGTGCCAGCTCACCTCGACAGGGTGGGAACACTGAAGCTTTCTTT.

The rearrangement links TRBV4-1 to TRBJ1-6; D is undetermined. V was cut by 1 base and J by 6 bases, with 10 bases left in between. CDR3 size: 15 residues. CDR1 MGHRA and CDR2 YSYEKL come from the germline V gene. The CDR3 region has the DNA TGCGCCAGCAGCCAAGTTAGTCAGGTTAATTCACCCCTCCACTTT. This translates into CASSQVSQVNSPLHF.

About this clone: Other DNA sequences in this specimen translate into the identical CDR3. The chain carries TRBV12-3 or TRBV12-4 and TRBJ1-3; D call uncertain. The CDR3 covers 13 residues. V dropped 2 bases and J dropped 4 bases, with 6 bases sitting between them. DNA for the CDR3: TGTGCCAGCAGTTTAAGTCAGGGAAACACCATATATTTT. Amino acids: CASSLSQGNTIYF.

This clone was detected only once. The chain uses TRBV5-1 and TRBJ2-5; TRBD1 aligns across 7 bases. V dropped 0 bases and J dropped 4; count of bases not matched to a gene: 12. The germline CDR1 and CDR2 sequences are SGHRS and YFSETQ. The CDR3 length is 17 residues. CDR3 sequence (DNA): TGCGCCAGCAGCTTGGGAGGGACAGCTACCCGTTTAGAGACCCAGTACTTC. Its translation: CASSLGGTATRLETQYF.

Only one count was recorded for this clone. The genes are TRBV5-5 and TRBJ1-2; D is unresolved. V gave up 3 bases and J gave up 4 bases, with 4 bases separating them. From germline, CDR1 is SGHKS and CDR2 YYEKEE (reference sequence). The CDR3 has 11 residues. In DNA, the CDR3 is TGTGCCAGCAGCTCGGTCTATGGCTACACCTTC. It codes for CASSSVYGYTF. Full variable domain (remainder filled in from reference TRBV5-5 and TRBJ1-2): DAGVTQSPTHLIKTRGQQVTLRCSPISGHKSVSWYQQVLGQGPQFIFQYYEKEERGRGNFPDRFSARQFPNYSSELNVNALLLGDSALYLCASSSVYGYTFGSGTRLTVV.

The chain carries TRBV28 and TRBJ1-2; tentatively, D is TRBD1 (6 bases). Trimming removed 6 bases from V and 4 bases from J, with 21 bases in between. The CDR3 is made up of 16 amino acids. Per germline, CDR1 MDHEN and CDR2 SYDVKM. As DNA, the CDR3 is TGTGCCAGCAGGCTCTCCTTGGGGGCCTCTATCTATGGCTACACCTTC. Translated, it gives CASRLSLGASIYGYTF.

CDR3 residues: CASSAHTRGEETQYF. In nucleotides, the CDR3 is TGTGCCAGCAGCGCACACACGCGGGGGGAAGAGACCCAGTACTTC. V gene TRBV9 combines with J gene TRBJ2-5; 8 nucleotides align to TRBD2. This CDR3 contains 15 residues. V was clipped by 3 bases and J by 3 bases; unmatched bases: 7. CDR1 is SGDLS, CDR2 YYNGEE, per germline.

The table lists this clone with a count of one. CDR3 amino acids: CASSIRGGNEQFF. As DNA, the CDR3 is TGTGCCAGTAGTATTAGAGGCGGGAATGAGCAGTTCTTC. The V and J genes are TRBV19 and TRBJ2-1; possible D gene TRBD2, 5 bases. V was trimmed by 3 bases and J by 7 bases, leaving 10 bases between them. Germline values: CDR1 LNHDA, CDR2 SQIVND (reference sequence). CDR3 length: 13 residues. Supplemented by reference TRBV19 and TRBJ2-1, the full variable domain reads DGGITQSPKYLFRKEGQNVTLSCEQNLNHDAMYWYRQDPGQGLRLIYYSQIVNDFQKGDIAEGYSVSREKKESFPLTVTSAQKNPTAFYLCASSIRGGNEQFFGPGTRLTVL.

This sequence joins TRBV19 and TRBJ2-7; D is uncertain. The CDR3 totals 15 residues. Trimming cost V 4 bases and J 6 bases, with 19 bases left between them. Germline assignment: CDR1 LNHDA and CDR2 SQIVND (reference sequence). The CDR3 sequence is CASSTRRERSSEQYF. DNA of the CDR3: TGTGCCAGTAGTACCCGGCGTGAGAGGTCGTCCGAGCAGTACTTC.

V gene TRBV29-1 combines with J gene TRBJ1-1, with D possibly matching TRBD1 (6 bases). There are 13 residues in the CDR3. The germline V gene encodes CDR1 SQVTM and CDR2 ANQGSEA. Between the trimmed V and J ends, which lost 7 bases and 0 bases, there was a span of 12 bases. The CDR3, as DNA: TGCAGCGCTGGGACACTAATGAACACTGAAGCTTTCTTT. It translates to CSAGTLMNTEAFF.

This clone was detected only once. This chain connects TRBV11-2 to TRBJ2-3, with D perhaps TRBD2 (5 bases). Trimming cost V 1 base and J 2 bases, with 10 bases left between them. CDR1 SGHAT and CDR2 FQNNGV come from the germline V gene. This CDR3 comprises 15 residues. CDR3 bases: TGTGCCAGCAGCTTAGGGCGGGCAAACACAGATACGCAGTATTTT. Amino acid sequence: CASSLGRANTDTQYF.

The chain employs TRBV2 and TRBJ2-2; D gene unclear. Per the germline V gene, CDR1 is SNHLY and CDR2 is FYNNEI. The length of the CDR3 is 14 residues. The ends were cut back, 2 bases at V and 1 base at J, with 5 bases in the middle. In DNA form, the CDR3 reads TGTGCCAGCAGTGAATCGCGGAACACCGGGGAGCTGTTTTTT. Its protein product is CASSESRNTGELFF.

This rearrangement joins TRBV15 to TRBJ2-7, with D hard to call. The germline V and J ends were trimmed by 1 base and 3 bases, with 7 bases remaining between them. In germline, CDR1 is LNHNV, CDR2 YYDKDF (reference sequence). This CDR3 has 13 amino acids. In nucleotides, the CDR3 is TGTGCCACCAGCAGAGCACGAGGCTACGAGCAGTACTTC. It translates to CATSRARGYEQYF.

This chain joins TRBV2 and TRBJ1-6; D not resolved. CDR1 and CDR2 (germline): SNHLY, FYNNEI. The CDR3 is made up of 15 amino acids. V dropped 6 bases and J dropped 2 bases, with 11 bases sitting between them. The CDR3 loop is CASRGLRPYNSPLHF. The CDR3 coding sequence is TGTGCCAGCAGGGGCCTCAGGCCCTATAATTCACCCCTCCACTTT.

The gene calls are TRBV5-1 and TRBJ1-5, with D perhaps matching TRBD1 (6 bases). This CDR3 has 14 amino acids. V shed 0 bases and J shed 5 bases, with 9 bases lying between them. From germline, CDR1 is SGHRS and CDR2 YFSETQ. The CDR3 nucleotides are TGCGCCAGCAGCTTGGTAGGGGGACATCAGCCCCAGCATTTT. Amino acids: CASSLVGGHQPQHF.

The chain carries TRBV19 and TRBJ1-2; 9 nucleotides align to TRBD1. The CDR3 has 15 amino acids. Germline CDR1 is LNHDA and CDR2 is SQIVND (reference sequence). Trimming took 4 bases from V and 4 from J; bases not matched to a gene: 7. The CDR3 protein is CASSTLRDRVYGYTF. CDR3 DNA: TGTGCCAGTAGTACTCTCCGGGACAGGGTCTATGGCTACACCTTC.

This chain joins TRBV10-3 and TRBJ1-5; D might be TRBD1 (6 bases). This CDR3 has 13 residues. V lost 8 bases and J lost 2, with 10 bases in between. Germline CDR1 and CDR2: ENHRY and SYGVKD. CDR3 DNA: TGTGCCATCGGGGGGGGCGGCAATCAGCCCCAGCATTTT. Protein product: CAIGGGGNQPQHF.

In DNA form, the CDR3 reads TGTGCCAGCAGTTCCACAACTAGCGGGAGTAGCACAGATACGCAGTATTTT. This translates into CASSSTTSGSSTDTQYF. The chain combines TRBV27 with TRBJ2-3; 11 bases fit TRBD2. Losses at the gene ends were 4 bases for V and 0 bases for J; bases not matched to a gene: 6. The CDR3 length is 17 residues. Germline-derived CDR1 and CDR2 are MNHEY and SMNVEV (reference sequence).

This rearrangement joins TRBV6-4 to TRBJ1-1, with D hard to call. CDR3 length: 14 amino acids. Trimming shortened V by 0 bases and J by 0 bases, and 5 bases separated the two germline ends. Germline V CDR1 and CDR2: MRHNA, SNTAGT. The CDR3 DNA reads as TGTGCCAGCAGTGACTCGAGGCTGAACACTGAAGCTTTCTTT. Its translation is CASSDSRLNTEAFF.

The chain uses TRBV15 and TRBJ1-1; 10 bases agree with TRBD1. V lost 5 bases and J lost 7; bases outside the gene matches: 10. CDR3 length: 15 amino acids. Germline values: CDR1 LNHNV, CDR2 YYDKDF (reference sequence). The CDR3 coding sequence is TGTGCCACCAGCTACCGGGACAGGGGACTGGTTGAAGCTTTCTTT. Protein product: CATSYRDRGLVEAFF.

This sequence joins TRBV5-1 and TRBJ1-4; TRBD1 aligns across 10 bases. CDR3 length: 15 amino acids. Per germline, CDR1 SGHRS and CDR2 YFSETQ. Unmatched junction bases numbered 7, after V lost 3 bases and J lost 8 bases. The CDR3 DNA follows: TGCGCCAGCAGCTCGTCCGGGACAGGGGAAGAAAAACTGTTTTTT. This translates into CASSSSGTGEEKLFF.

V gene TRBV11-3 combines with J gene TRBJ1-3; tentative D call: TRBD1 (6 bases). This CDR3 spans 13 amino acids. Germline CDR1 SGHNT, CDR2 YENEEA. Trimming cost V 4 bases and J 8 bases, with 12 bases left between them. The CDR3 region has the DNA TGTGCCAGCAGCTGGAAACAGGGATACACCATATATTTT. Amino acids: CASSWKQGYTIYF.